This TCR beta chain is drawn from a study of cytomegalovirus exposure and HLA in healthy donors. The PCR contained 60 Vbeta and 13 Jbeta primers. Assay: immunoSEQ multiplex PCR; the TCRdb copy retains only in-frame clones and omits some. In the table there are around 150,000 clones, 80% of which are singletons. This clone was detected only once. Antigen: not known. Study conclusions and caveats: Cytomegalovirus-associated status was assigned to fewer than 200 TCR beta chains.

This TCR came from a woman in her 40s in good health and CMV-seronegative. Sequencing was performed on PBMCs.

CDR3 loop: CASSWDRDEQFF. The DNA for the CDR3 is TGTGCCAGCAGTTGGGACAGGGATGAGCAGTTCTTC. J is TRBJ2-1 and V is TRBV14; 9 bases line up with TRBD1. V dropped 6 bases and J dropped 8; count of bases not matched to a gene: 2. Germline V gene data show CDR1 as SGHDN and CDR2 as FVKESK. The length of the CDR3 is 12 residues.